This T cell receptor (beta chain) was identified in a study of Ad26.COV2.S vaccination and SARS-CoV-2 variants. Study information: In the COV1001 trial, the donor was in the Ad26.COV2.S arm.

Germline V lookup: CDR1 GTSNPN, CDR2 SVGIG (reference sequence). The CDR3 is made up of 11 amino acids. V lost 4 bases to trimming and J lost 3 bases, with 7 bases between them. Here immunoSEQ multiplex PCR was the method, and the copy in TCRdb shows in-frame clones only, minus some. There are about 350,000 clones in the sample; approximately 90% occur only once, and under 6% lies in the top ten. The treatment here: around 19 received Ad26.COV2.S at low or high dose, single or two shots; about 5 received placebo; per-sample allocation not given. Material that was analyzed had been drawn on day 63 after the first vaccine or placebo injection.

The sequence came from a person aged 18-65 years who received the Ad26.COV2.S COVID-19 vaccine or a placebo. Material: peripheral blood, obtained in a trial of Ad26.COV2.S vaccine versus placebo. This chain connects TRBV30 to TRBJ2-7, with D maybe TRBD2 (6 bases). DNA of the CDR3: TGTGCCTGGAAAGCGGGCTACGAGCAGTACTTC. Its protein product is CAWKAGYEQYF.